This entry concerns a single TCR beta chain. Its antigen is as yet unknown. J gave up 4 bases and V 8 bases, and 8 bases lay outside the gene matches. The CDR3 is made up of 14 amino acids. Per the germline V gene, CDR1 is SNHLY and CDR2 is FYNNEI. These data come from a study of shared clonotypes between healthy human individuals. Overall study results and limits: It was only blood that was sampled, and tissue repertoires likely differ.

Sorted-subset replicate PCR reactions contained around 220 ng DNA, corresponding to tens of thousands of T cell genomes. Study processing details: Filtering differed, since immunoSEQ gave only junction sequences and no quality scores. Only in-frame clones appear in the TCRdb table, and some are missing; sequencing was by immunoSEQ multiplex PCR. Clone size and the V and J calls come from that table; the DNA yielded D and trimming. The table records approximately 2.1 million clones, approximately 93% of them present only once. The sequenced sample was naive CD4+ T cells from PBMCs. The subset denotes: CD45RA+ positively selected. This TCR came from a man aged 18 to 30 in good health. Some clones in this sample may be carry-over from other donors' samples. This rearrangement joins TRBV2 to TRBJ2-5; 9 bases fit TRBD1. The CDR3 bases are TGTGCCAGCGGCGACAGGGGGACAGGAGAGACCCAGTACTTC. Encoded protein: CASGDRGTGETQYF.